These T cell receptor beta chains were read from a single sample in a study of T cells in Graves' hyperthyroidism and ophthalmopathy. MiXCR was run by TCRdb on the multiplex PCR reads, yielding one entry per CDR3 protein. Found here are some 600,000 distinct CDR3 sequences, more than 11% of them singletons; the top ten hold approximately 5.7%. Source material: blood. These receptors were collected from a woman in her twenties or thirties with Graves' hyperthyroidism that later progressed to Graves' ophthalmopathy. Both conserved end residues are part of each CDR3. The D gene is left open where the match is weak. Clone size is not always given. Where it is, it says once, few, many or a class for expanded clones.

CDR3aa: CASSEWGGEEAFF
CDR3nt: TGTGCCAGCAGTGAATGGGGGGGTGAGGAAGCTTTCTTT
j_gene: TRBJ1-1
d_gene: NA
v_gene: TRBV2
abundance: many

CDR3aa: CASTRGGTGDEQYF
CDR3nt: TGTGCCAGCACCAGGGGGGGGACAGGGGACGAGCAGTACTTC
j_gene: TRBJ2-7
d_gene: TRBD1
v_gene: TRBV7-9
abundance: many

CDR3aa: CASSQGGEDTEAFF
CDR3nt: TGCGCCAGCAGCCAGGGGGGGGAGGACACTGAAGCTTTCTTT
j_gene: TRBJ1-1
d_gene: NA
v_gene: TRBV4-1
abundance: many

CDR3aa: CASSPGRFSYNEQFF
CDR3nt: TGTGCCAGCAGCCCTGGGCGTTTCTCCTACAATGAGCAGTTCTTC
j_gene: TRBJ2-1
d_gene: NA
v_gene: TRBV7-9
abundance: few

CDR3aa: CSAIRLANTDEQFF
CDR3nt: TGCAGTGCTATCCGGCTAGCCAACACGGATGAGCAGTTCTTC
j_gene: TRBJ2-1
d_gene: NA
v_gene: TRBV20-1
abundance: many

CDR3aa: CASTPPPQMGFF
CDR3nt: TGTGCCAGCACGCCTCCCCCCCAGATGGGTTTCTTT
j_gene: TRBJ1-1
d_gene: NA
v_gene: TRBV7-9
abundance: few

CDR3aa: CSARRQVIDTEAFF
CDR3nt: TGCAGTGCTAGACGACAGGTCATTGACACTGAAGCTTTCTTT
j_gene: TRBJ1-1
d_gene: NA
v_gene: TRBV20-1
abundance: few

CDR3aa: CASRQGNRETQYF
CDR3nt: TGTGCCAGCAGACAGGGTAATAGAGAGACCCAGTACTTC
j_gene: TRBJ2-5
d_gene: NA
v_gene: TRBV6-2/TRBV6-3
abundance: many

CDR3aa: CASLGRNTEAFF
CDR3nt: TGTGCCAGCTTAGGGAGGAACACTGAAGCTTTCTTT
j_gene: TRBJ1-1
d_gene: NA
v_gene: TRBV7-9
abundance: few

CDR3aa: CASILAGANEQYF
CDR3nt: TGCGCCAGCATACTAGCGGGAGCAAACGAGCAGTACTTC
j_gene: TRBJ2-7
d_gene: TRBD2
v_gene: TRBV10-2
abundance: many

CDR3aa: CASSIQTRNTEAFF
CDR3nt: TGTGCCAGTAGTATTCAAACACGGAACACTGAAGCTTTCTTT
j_gene: TRBJ1-1
d_gene: NA
v_gene: TRBV19
abundance: many

CDR3aa: CASSEASGIYEQYF
CDR3nt: TGTGCCAGCAGTGAAGCGTCAGGGATATACGAGCAGTACTTC
j_gene: TRBJ2-7
d_gene: NA
v_gene: TRBV6-1
abundance: many

CDR3aa: CASSYSGTSGSNQFF
CDR3nt: TGTGCCAGCAGTTACTCCGGGACTAGCGGGAGTAATCAGTTCTTC
j_gene: TRBJ2-1
d_gene: TRBD2
v_gene: TRBV6-2/TRBV6-3
abundance: many

CDR3aa: CASSVDGGTYEQFF
CDR3nt: TGCGCCAGCAGCGTGGACGGGGGTACCTATGAGCAGTTCTTC
j_gene: TRBJ2-1
d_gene: NA
v_gene: TRBV5-1
abundance: few

CDR3aa: CASSTGLAPNEQYF
CDR3nt: TGCGCCAGCAGCACTGGACTAGCTCCCAACGAGCAGTACTTC
j_gene: TRBJ2-7
d_gene: TRBD2
v_gene: TRBV5-1
abundance: many

CDR3aa: CASNTAGSTSNYGYTF
CDR3nt: TGTGCCAGCAATACGGCAGGGTCAACCTCTAACTATGGCTACACCTTC
j_gene: TRBJ1-2
d_gene: NA
v_gene: TRBV6-1
abundance: NA

CDR3aa: CAWSVGLPYEQYF
CDR3nt: TGTGCCTGGAGTGTGGGGTTACCGTACGAGCAGTACTTC
j_gene: TRBJ2-7
d_gene: NA
v_gene: TRBV30
abundance: NA

CDR3aa: CASRAGTGRRGETEAFF
CDR3nt: TGTGCCAGCAGGGCCGGGACAGGGAGAAGGGGCGAGACTGAAGCTTTCTTT
j_gene: TRBJ1-1
d_gene: TRBD1
v_gene: TRBV2
abundance: NA

CDR3aa: CASSSLAGVGDTQYF
CDR3nt: TGTGCCAGCAGTTCACTAGCGGGAGTTGGAGATACGCAGTATTTT
j_gene: TRBJ2-3
d_gene: TRBD2
v_gene: TRBV7-9
abundance: many

CDR3aa: CAWSEGDRYEQYF
CDR3nt: TGTGCCTGGAGCGAAGGGGACAGATACGAGCAGTACTTC
j_gene: TRBJ2-7
d_gene: TRBD1
v_gene: TRBV30
abundance: NA

CDR3aa: CASRRASGRGTGELFF
CDR3nt: TGTGCCAGCCGTCGCGCGAGCGGCCGGGGCACCGGGGAGCTGTTTTTT
j_gene: TRBJ2-2
d_gene: NA
v_gene: TRBV27
abundance: NA

CDR3aa: CASNIGGAINEKLFF
CDR3nt: TGTGCCTCAAATATAGGGGGCGCCATTAATGAAAAACTGTTTTTT
j_gene: TRBJ1-4
d_gene: TRBD1
v_gene: TRBV30
abundance: few

CDR3aa: CSARERRSADTQYF
CDR3nt: TGCAGTGCTAGAGAACGCCGATCCGCAGATACGCAGTATTTT
j_gene: TRBJ2-3
d_gene: NA
v_gene: TRBV20-1
abundance: few

CDR3aa: CASSVGGLDSPLHF
CDR3nt: TGTGCCAGCAGCGTTGGGGGACTTGATTCACCCCTCCACTTT
j_gene: TRBJ1-6
d_gene: NA
v_gene: TRBV9
abundance: few

CDR3aa: CASSQTGGYTEAFF
CDR3nt: TGTGCCAGCAGCCAGACAGGGGGCTACACTGAAGCTTTCTTT
j_gene: TRBJ1-1
d_gene: TRBD1
v_gene: TRBV13
abundance: many

CDR3aa: CASSPSFPGLPGDEQFF
CDR3nt: TGTGCCAGCAGCCCCTCTTTCCCGGGACTCCCCGGGGATGAGCAGTTCTTC
j_gene: TRBJ2-1
d_gene: NA
v_gene: TRBV7-2
abundance: many

CDR3aa: CASSPQGRNEQFF
CDR3nt: TGTGCCAGCTCACCACAGGGTAGGAATGAGCAGTTCTTC
j_gene: TRBJ2-1
d_gene: NA
v_gene: TRBV18
abundance: many

CDR3aa: CASRSIALSTDTQYF
CDR3nt: TGCGCCAGCAGGTCGATAGCGCTCAGCACAGATACGCAGTATTTT
j_gene: TRBJ2-3
d_gene: NA
v_gene: TRBV5-1
abundance: few

CDR3aa: CASSSLPREVDYNEQFF
CDR3nt: TGTGCCAGCAGTTCCCTCCCACGGGAGGTCGACTACAATGAGCAGTTCTTC
j_gene: TRBJ2-1
d_gene: TRBD2
v_gene: TRBV6-2/TRBV6-3
abundance: many

CDR3aa: CASSLNSAAETQYF
CDR3nt: TGTGCCAGCAGCTTAAATTCCGCAGCAGAGACCCAGTACTTC
j_gene: TRBJ2-5
d_gene: NA
v_gene: TRBV7-3
abundance: many

CDR3aa: CASSYSQDTEAFF
CDR3nt: TGTGCCAGCAGTTACTCCCAGGACACTGAAGCTTTCTTT
j_gene: TRBJ1-1
d_gene: NA
v_gene: TRBV6-6
abundance: many

CDR3aa: CASSLWQGWAGYGYTF
CDR3nt: TGTGCCAGCAGCTTGTGGCAGGGCTGGGCAGGATATGGCTACACCTTC
j_gene: TRBJ1-2
d_gene: NA
v_gene: TRBV5-6
abundance: many

CDR3aa: CASSLEGGTGELSF
CDR3nt: TGTGCCAGCAGTTTAGAGGGAGGCACCGGGGAGCTGTCTTTT
j_gene: TRBJ2-2
d_gene: NA
v_gene: TRBV12-3/TRBV12-4
abundance: NA

CDR3aa: CATSDLSENTGELFF
CDR3nt: TGTGCCACCAGTGATTTGTCGGAGAACACCGGGGAGCTGTTTTTT
j_gene: TRBJ2-2
d_gene: NA
v_gene: TRBV24-1
abundance: many

CDR3aa: CASSVGQSYEQYF
CDR3nt: TGTGCCAGCAGTGTAGGACAGAGTTACGAGCAGTACTTC
j_gene: TRBJ2-7
d_gene: NA
v_gene: TRBV25-1
abundance: many

CDR3aa: CATSAAGRINTEAFF
CDR3nt: TGTGCCACCAGCGCGGCGGGACGGATTAACACTGAAGCTTTCTTT
j_gene: TRBJ1-1
d_gene: NA
v_gene: TRBV15
abundance: few

CDR3aa: CASSSVDYYNEQFF
CDR3nt: TGTGCCAGCAGCTCGGTGGACTATTACAATGAGCAGTTCTTC
j_gene: TRBJ2-1
d_gene: NA
v_gene: TRBV7-3
abundance: many

CDR3aa: CASSLTAGGPRPSETQYF
CDR3nt: TGTGCCAGCAGCTTGACAGCGGGAGGGCCGCGGCCGAGCGAGACCCAGTACTTC
j_gene: TRBJ2-5
d_gene: TRBD2
v_gene: TRBV11-2
abundance: many

CDR3aa: CASSNLWGTSETQYF
CDR3nt: TGTGCCAGCAGCAATCTTTGGGGGACGAGCGAGACCCAGTACTTC
j_gene: TRBJ2-5
d_gene: NA
v_gene: TRBV11-3
abundance: many

CDR3aa: CASSSTGEEQYF
CDR3nt: TGTGCCAGCAGTTCGACAGGTGAAGAGCAGTACTTC
j_gene: TRBJ2-7
d_gene: NA
v_gene: TRBV7-9
abundance: many

CDR3aa: CASSSGGGTLKETQYF
CDR3nt: TGTGCCAGCAGTTCCGGGGGCGGAACTCTCAAAGAGACCCAGTACTTC
j_gene: TRBJ2-5
d_gene: NA
v_gene: TRBV2
abundance: NA

CDR3aa: CATSDLAGNTGELFF
CDR3nt: TGTGCCACCAGTGATTTGGCCGGGAACACCGGGGAGCTGTTTTTT
j_gene: TRBJ2-2
d_gene: NA
v_gene: TRBV24-1
abundance: few